This TCR beta chain was recovered during a study of graft-versus-host responses after intestinal transplantation. The study's findings and limits: Graft-donor T cell macrochimerism in patients accompanied high graft-versus-host to host-versus-graft clonal ratios in allografts. GvH clones were identified in recipient marrow, with some first appearing in ileum or blood.

On this clone itself: Its antigen is as yet unknown.

Measured with immunoSEQ multiplex PCR; TCRdb has only the in-frame clones, and not every one. The table shows about 35,000 clones, with just under 95% occurring only once. The length of the CDR3 is 13 residues. The trim removed 5 bases at V and 6 bases at J, leaving 5 bases unmatched. Germline-derived CDR1 and CDR2 are MDHEN and SYDVKM. This chain joins TRBV28 and TRBJ2-7; TRBD1 matches at 9 bases. The sequenced sample was PBMCs, obtained 16 days after intestinal transplant. This clonotype originated in a human patient who received an intestinal transplant, so some T cells may come from the graft donor. CDR3 loop: CASSLGQGSEQYF. CDR3 nucleotides: TGTGCCAGCAGTCTAGGACAGGGGTCCGAGCAGTACTTC. Variable domain in full (rest from reference TRBV28 and TRBJ2-7): DVKVTQSSRYLVKRTGEKVFLECVQDMDHENMFWYRQDPGLGLRLIYFSYDVKMKEKGDIPEGYSVSREKKERFSLILESASTNQTSMYLCASSLGQGSEQYFGPGTRLTVT.